These 4 T cell receptor beta chains were sequenced from one sample in a study of blood T cells in healthy people across ages. Primed by a sample-barcoded 5' primer and a J-beta primer mix, a second PCR proceeded for 7 to 11 cycles. In TCRdb, the 5' RACE reads were re-called with MiXCR into one record per CDR3 protein. The data contain approximately 2,000,000 distinct CDR3 sequences, around 40% of them seen just once; the ten biggest clones take up under 30%. Sequenced: blood. The receptor source for this set is a human donor in good health.

This clonotype was found a few times. The V and J genes are TRBV6-6 and TRBJ2-7; D is uncertain. CDR1 and CDR2 from the germline V gene are MNHNY and SVGAGI (reference sequence). Deletions cut 6 bases from V and 0 bases from J, with 9 bases between. The CDR3 has 13 residues. As DNA, the CDR3 is TGTGCCAGCAGGGATAAGAGCTCCTACGAGCAGTACTTC. Its protein product is CASRDKSSYEQYF.

This clonotype was detected only a few times. CDR3 in DNA: TGCGCCAGCAGCCAAGCAGGAAGCACCACCTACGAGCAGTACTTC. It encodes CASSQAGSTTYEQYF. V and J are TRBV4-3 and TRBJ2-7, with D unresolved. The CDR3 totals 15 residues. Germline V gene sequence: CDR1 LGHNA, CDR2 YSLEER. V was clipped by 1 base and J by 2 bases, with 12 bases between them.

The chain recombines TRBV6-1 with TRBJ2-7; no reliable D call. Trimming took 3 bases from V and 5 from J, leaving 11 bases between them. The CDR3 consists of 13 residues. The germline gives CDR1 MNHNS, CDR2 SASEGT. The CDR3 sequence: CASSDMAWDEQYF. The CDR3 DNA sequence: TGTGCCAGCAGTGACATGGCTTGGGACGAGCAGTACTTC.

This clonotype was observed a few times. The chain is built from TRBV7-2 and TRBJ2-5; D may be TRBD2 (5 bases). CDR3 length: 14 residues. With 2 bases removed from V and 4 bases from J, the gap between germline ends came to 11 bases. Germline V gene lookup returns CDR1 SGHTA and CDR2 FQGNSA. The CDR3 here is CASSLYRDPETQYF. CDR3 coding DNA: TGTGCCAGCAGCTTATATCGGGATCCAGAGACCCAGTACTTC.